This passage covers 7 T cell receptor beta chains from one sample sequenced in a study of T cell repertoires in cytomegalovirus infection. TCRdb re-called the reads with MiXCR, one entry per CDR3 protein. The top ten hold roughly 8% of the sample, which has fewer than 700,000 distinct CDR3 sequences, roughly a quarter seen once. Sequencing was done on a sample of CD8+ T cells from PBMCs. All receptors come from a human donor in good health (CMV status not recorded). Some clones in this sample may be carry-over from other donors' samples.

This clonotype was seen a few times. The chain uses TRBV5-6 and TRBJ2-6; a weak D match, TRBD1 (6 bases). This CDR3 has 14 residues. The germline V gene encodes CDR1 SGHDT and CDR2 YYEEEE. V was shortened by 3 bases and J by 5 bases, with 9 bases between the two germline ends. Written as DNA, the CDR3 is TGTGCCAGCAGCTCGGACAGTTGGGCCAACGTCCTGACTTTC. Its protein is CASSSDSWANVLTF.

This clonotype was detected only a few times. This chain connects TRBV28 to TRBJ2-7; either TRBD1 or TRBD2 may fit D (6 bases each). Germline-derived CDR1 and CDR2 are MDHEN and SYDVKM. V lost 5 bases and J lost 4, with 15 bases in between. There are 14 residues in the CDR3. DNA of the CDR3: TGTGCCAGCAGTCCTCAGGGGACTCTTTACGAGCAGTACGTC. Protein sequence: CASSPQGTLYEQYV.

Note on this clonotype: Since a much larger clone is just one base distant, this may be a read error. The rearrangement links TRBV6-5 to TRBJ2-1, with D unclear. V shed 1 base and J shed 7 bases, with 2 bases lying between them. Germline loops: CDR1 MNHEY, CDR2 SVGAGI. CDR3 length: 11 residues. The CDR3 DNA is TGTGCCAGCAGTTACTGGAATGAGCAGTTCTTC. It specifies CASSYWNEQFF.

This chain connects TRBV28 to TRBJ2-5; D remains ambiguous. Trimming removed 6 bases from V and 3 bases from J, with 20 bases in between. Germline assignment: CDR1 MDHEN and CDR2 SYDVKM. This CDR3 is built from 16 residues. In DNA, the CDR3 is TGTGCCAGCAGCCCCGTGAGATTGCCCCTTAAAGAGACCCAGTACTTC. This encodes CASSPVRLPLKETQYF.

This clonotype appeared many times. The V call is TRBV27, the J call TRBJ2-1; 12 nucleotides agree with TRBD2. V was clipped by 5 bases and J by 4 bases; unmatched bases: 3. The CDR3 has 15 residues. Germline V CDR1 and CDR2: MNHEY, SMNVEV (reference sequence). CDR3: CASSPGTSGYNEQFF. CDR3 DNA: TGTGCCAGCAGTCCCGGGACTAGCGGGTACAATGAGCAGTTCTTC.

This clonotype was seen many times. In DNA, the CDR3 is TGTGCCAGCAGTGAATTTAGCGGGGGCCTCTTAGATGATGAGCAGTTCTTC. Its translation: CASSEFSGGLLDDEQFF. The gene calls are TRBV6-1 and TRBJ2-1; 9 nucleotides agree with TRBD2. Germline assignment: CDR1 MNHNS and CDR2 SASEGT. The length of the CDR3 is 17 residues. After removal of 2 bases from V and 8 bases from J, the junction contained 13 bases not matched to a gene.

This clonotype was detected once. This clone may be a read error of a much larger clone one base away. The chain is built from TRBV7-6 and TRBJ2-7; D call uncertain. The germline CDR1 and CDR2 sequences are SGHVS and FNYEAQ. CDR3 size: 13 residues. CDR3 DNA sequence: TGTGCCAGCAGCTTAGCGGGGAATTACGAGCAGTGCTTC. Protein sequence: CASSLAGNYEQCF.